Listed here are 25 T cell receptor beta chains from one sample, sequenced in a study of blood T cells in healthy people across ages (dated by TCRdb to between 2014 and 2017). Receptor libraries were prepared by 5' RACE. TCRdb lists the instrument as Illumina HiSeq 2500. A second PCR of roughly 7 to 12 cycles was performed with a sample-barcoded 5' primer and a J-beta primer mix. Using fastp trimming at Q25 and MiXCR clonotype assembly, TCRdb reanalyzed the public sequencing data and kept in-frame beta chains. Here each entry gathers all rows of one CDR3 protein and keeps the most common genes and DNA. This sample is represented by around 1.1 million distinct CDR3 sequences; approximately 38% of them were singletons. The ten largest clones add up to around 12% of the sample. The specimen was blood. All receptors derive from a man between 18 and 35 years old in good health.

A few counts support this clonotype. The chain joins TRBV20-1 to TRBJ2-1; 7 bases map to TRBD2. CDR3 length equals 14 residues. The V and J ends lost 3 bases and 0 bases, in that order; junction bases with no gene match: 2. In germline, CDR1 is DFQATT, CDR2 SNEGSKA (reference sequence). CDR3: CSARRGTSYNEQFF. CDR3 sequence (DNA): TGCAGTGCTAGGCGGGGGACCTCCTACAATGAGCAGTTCTTC.

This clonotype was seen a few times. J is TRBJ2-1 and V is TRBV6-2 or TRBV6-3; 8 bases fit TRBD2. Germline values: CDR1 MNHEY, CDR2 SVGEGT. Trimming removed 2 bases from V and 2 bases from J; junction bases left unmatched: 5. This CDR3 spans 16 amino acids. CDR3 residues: CASSYPLRGAYNEQFF. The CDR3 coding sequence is TGTGCCAGCAGTTACCCCTTGCGGGGGGCCTACAATGAGCAGTTCTTC.

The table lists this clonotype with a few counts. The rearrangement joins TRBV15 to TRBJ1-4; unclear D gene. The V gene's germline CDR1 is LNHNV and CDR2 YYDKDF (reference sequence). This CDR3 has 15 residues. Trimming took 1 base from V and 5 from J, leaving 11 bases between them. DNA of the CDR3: TGTGCCACCAGCAGAGGCAGGACCGAGAATGAAAAACTGTTTTTT. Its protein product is CATSRGRTENEKLFF.

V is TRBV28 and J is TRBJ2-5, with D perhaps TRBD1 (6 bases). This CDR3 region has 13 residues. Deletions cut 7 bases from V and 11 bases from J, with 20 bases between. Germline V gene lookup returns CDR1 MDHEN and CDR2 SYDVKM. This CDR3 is CASTYRVGSEQYF. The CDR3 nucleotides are TGTGCCAGCACTTACAGGGTTGGCAGTGAGCAGTACTTC.

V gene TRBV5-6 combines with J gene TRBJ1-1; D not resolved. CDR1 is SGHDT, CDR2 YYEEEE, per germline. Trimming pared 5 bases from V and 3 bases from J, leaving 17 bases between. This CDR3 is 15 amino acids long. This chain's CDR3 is CASSGWAGADTEAFF. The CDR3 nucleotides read TGTGCCAGCAGTGGGTGGGCAGGCGCGGACACTGAAGCTTTCTTT.

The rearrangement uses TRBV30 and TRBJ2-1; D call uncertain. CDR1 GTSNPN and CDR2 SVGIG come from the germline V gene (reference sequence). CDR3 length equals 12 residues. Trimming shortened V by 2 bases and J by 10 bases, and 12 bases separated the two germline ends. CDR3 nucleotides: TGTGCCTGGAGTCATCGACTCCCCGAGCAGTTCTTC. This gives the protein CAWSHRLPEQFF.

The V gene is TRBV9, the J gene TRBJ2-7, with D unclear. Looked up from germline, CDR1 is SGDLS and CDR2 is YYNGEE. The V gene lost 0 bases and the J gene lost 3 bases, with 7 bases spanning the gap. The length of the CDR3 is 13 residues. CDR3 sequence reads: CASSVATNYEQYF. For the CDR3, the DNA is TGTGCCAGCAGCGTAGCCACAAACTACGAGCAGTACTTC.

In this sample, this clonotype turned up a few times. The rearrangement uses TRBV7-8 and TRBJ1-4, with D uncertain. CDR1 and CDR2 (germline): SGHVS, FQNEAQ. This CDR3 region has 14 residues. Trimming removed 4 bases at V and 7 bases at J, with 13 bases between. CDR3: CASSYLGGSEKLFF. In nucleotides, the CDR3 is TGTGCCAGCAGCTACCTCGGCGGTAGTGAAAAACTGTTTTTT.

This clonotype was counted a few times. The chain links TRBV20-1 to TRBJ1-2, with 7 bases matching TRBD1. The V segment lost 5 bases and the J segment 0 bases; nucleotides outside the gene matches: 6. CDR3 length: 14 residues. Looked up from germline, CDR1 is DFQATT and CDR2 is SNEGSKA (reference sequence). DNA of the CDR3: TGCAGTGCTCTTGGGACAGCCACTAACTATGGCTACACCTTC. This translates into CSALGTATNYGYTF.

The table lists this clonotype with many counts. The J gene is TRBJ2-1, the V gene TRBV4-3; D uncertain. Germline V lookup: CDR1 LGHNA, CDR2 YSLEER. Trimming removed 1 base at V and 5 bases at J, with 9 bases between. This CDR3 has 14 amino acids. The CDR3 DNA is TGCGCCAGCAGCCAAGGATTGCCGAACAATGAGCAGTTCTTC. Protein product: CASSQGLPNNEQFF.

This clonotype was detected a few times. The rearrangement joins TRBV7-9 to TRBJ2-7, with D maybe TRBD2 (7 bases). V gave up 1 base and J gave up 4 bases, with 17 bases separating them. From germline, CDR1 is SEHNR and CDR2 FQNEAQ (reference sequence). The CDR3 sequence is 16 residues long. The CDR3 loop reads CASSLELARGGYEQYF. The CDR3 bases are TGTGCCAGCAGCTTAGAGCTCGCTAGGGGGGGATACGAGCAGTACTTC.

The CDR3 region has the DNA TGTGCCAGCGCGACAGGGGGCGGAGAGCAGTACTTC. Amino acid sequence: CASATGGGEQYF. The J gene is TRBJ2-7, the V gene TRBV27, with TRBD1 identical over 10 bases. Losses at the gene ends were 8 bases for V and 7 bases for J; bases not matched to a gene: 5. This CDR3 has 12 residues. Per the germline V gene, CDR1 is MNHEY and CDR2 is SMNVEV (reference sequence).

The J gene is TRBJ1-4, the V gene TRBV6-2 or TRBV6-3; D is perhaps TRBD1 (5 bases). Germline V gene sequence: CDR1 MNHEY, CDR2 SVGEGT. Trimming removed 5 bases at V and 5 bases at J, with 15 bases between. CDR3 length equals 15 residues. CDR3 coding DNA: TGTGCCAGCAGTCGACAGCGGAGGGGAAATGAAAAACTGTTTTTT. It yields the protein CASSRQRRGNEKLFF.

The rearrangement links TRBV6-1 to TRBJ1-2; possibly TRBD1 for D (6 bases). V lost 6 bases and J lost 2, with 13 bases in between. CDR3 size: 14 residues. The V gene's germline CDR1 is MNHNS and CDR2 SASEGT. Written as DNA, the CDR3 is TGTGCCAGCAGCCTACTGGACAGAAACTATGGCTACACCTTC. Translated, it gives CASSLLDRNYGYTF.

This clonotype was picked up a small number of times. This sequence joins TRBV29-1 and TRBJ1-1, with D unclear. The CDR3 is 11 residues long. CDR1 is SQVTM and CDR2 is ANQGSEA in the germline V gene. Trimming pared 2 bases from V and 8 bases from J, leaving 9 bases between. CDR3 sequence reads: CSVELVQEAFF. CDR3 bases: TGCAGCGTTGAACTAGTACAGGAAGCTTTCTTT.

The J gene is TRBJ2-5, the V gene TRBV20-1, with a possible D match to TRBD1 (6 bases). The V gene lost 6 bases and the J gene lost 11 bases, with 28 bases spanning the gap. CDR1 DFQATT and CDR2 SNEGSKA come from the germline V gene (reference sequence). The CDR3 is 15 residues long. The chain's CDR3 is CSAPQGSLRDNEQYF. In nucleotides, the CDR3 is TGCAGTGCACCTCAGGGGTCGCTGCGTGACAATGAGCAGTACTTC.

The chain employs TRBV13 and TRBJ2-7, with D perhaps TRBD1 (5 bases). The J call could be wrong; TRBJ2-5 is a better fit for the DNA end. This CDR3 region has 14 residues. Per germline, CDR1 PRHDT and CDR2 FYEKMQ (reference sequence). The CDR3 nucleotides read TGTGCCAGCAGCTTAAAGGGGCTCCTGGAGACCCAGTACTTC. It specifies CASSLKGLLETQYF.

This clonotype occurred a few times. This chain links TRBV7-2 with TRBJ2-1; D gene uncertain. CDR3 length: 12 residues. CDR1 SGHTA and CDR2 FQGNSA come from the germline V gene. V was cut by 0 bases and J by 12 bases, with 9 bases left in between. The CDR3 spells CASSLAYGGQFF. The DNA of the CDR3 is TGTGCCAGCAGCTTAGCTTATGGCGGGCAGTTCTTC.

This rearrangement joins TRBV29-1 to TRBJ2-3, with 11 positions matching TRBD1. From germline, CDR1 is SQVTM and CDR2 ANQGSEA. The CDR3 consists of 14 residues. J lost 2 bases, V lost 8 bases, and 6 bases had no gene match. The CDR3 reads CSTGTGGPTDTQYF. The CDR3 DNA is TGCAGCACGGGGACAGGGGGTCCCACAGATACGCAGTATTTT.

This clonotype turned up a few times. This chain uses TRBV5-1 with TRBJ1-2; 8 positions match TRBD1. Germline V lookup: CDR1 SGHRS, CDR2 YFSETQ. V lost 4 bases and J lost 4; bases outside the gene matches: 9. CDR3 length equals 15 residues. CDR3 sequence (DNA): TGCGCCAGCAGCCCAACGACAGGGGCGACCTATGGCTACACCTTC. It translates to CASSPTTGATYGYTF.

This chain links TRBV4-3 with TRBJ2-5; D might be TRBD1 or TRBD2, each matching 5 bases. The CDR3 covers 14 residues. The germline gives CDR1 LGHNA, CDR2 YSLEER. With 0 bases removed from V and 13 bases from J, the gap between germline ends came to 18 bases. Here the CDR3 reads CASSQDLLLSGRYF. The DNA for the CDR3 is TGCGCCAGCAGCCAAGATCTTTTGCTCTCGGGGCGGTACTTC.

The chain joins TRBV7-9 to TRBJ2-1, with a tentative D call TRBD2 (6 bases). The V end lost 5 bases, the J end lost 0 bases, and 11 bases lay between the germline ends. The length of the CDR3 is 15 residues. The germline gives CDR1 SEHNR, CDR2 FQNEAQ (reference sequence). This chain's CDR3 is CASSHGTFSYNEQFF. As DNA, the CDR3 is TGTGCCAGCAGCCACGGGACTTTCTCCTACAATGAGCAGTTCTTC.

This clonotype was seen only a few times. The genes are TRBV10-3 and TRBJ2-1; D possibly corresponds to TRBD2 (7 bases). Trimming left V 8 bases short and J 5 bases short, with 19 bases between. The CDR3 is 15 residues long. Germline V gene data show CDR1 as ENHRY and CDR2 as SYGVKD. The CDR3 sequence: CAISRGAEGDNEQFF. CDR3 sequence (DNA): TGTGCCATCTCACGGGGGGCGGAAGGGGACAATGAGCAGTTCTTC.

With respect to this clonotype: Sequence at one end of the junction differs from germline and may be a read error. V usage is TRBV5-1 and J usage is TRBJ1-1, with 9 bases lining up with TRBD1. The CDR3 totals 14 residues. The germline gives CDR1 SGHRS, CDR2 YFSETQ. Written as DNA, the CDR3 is TGCGTCAGCACGTCCGGGACAGGGAATACTGAAGCTTTCTTT. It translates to CVSTSGTGNTEAFF.

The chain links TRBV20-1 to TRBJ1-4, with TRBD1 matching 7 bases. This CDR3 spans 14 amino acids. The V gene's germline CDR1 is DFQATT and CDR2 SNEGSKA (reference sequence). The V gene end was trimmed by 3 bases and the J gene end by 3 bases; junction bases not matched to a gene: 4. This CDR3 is CSASDRAANEKLFF. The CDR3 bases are TGCAGTGCTAGTGACAGGGCCGCTAATGAAAAACTGTTTTTT.